The T cell receptor beta chain under discussion was sequenced for a study of CD4+ T cells in melanoma. Findings and limits, study-wide: CD8+ T cell, macrophage and B cell function reportedly correlated with neoantigen-specific CD4+ T cells.

Concerning this clone: Its cognate antigen is unknown.

The assay was immunoSEQ multiplex PCR, and TCRdb's table has in-frame clones only and misses some. Here the sample spans approximately 5,700 clones, around 68% being singletons. Trimming pared 2 bases from V and 0 bases from J, leaving 11 bases between. In germline, CDR1 is SGHRS, CDR2 YFSETQ. The CDR3 has 15 residues. The clonotype originates from a human donor with melanoma. Sequenced: cells from a culture (not recorded whether cultured in vitro). The chain links TRBV5-1 to TRBJ1-1, with D perhaps TRBD1 (5 bases). CDR3 residues: CASSFRGSVNTEAFF. DNA of the CDR3: TGCGCCAGCAGCTTTAGGGGCAGTGTGAACACTGAAGCTTTCTTT.